The 25 T cell receptor beta chains below all came from one sample that was sequenced in a study of blood T cell repertoires in COVID-19. Assay: immunoSEQ multiplex PCR; the TCRdb copy retains only in-frame clones and omits some. The sample shows over 400,000 clones, approximately 90% of them seen only once. Sequencing was carried out using peripheral blood. These receptors came from a woman younger than 45 with active or convalescent COVID-19.

The chain has TRBV12-5 and TRBJ2-2; 8 bases are shared with TRBD2. From germline, CDR1 is LGHNT and CDR2 FRNRAP. The CDR3 is 14 amino acids. The CDR3 nucleotides read TGTGCAACTCGCGGGGGGCTGAACACCGGGGAGCTGTTTTTT. The encoded protein is CATRGGLNTGELFF.

V is TRBV4-1 and J is TRBJ2-3; 7 bases match TRBD1. CDR1 MGHRA and CDR2 YSYEKL come from the germline V gene. The CDR3 has 15 residues. V gave up 3 bases and J gave up 4 bases; unmatched junction bases: 7. CDR3 DNA: TGCGCCAGCAGCCACGGGGACAGTCTCTCAGATACGCAGTATTTT. Amino acids: CASSHGDSLSDTQYF.

CDR3 sequence reads: CASSSGTNYGYTF. DNA of the CDR3: TGTGCCAGCAGTTCAGGGACTAACTATGGCTACACCTTC. This chain connects TRBV27 to TRBJ1-2, with a tentative D call TRBD1 (5 bases). Looked up from germline, CDR1 is MNHEY and CDR2 is SMNVEV (reference sequence). Trimming left V 4 bases short and J 0 bases short, with 6 bases between. The CDR3 covers 13 residues.

This chain uses TRBV5-1 with TRBJ2-1; D perhaps matches TRBD2 (7 bases). The V gene lost 1 base and the J gene lost 3 bases, with 17 bases spanning the gap. This CDR3 is 17 amino acids long. The germline V gene encodes CDR1 SGHRS and CDR2 YFSETQ. In nucleotides, the CDR3 is TGCGCCAGCAGCTTGAGGGGGGGCTTGAACGGCTACAATGAGCAGTTCTTC. Encoded protein: CASSLRGGLNGYNEQFF.

The gene calls are TRBV7-2 and TRBJ1-2; 7 positions agree with TRBD1. The germline V gene has CDR1 SGHTA and CDR2 FQGNSA. The CDR3 is 14 amino acids. The ends lost 5 bases at V and 3 bases at J; junction bases unmatched: 6. The CDR3: CASSLGQLDYGYTF. The CDR3 nucleotides are TGTGCCAGCAGCCTGGGACAGTTGGACTATGGCTACACCTTC.

The chain recombines TRBV28 with TRBJ1-5; TRBD1 might be the D (6 bases). V was trimmed by 3 bases and J by 1 base, leaving 22 bases between them. Germline values: CDR1 MDHEN, CDR2 SYDVKM. The CDR3 length is 19 residues. CDR3 region: CASSFPNRVPLRSNQPQHF. The CDR3 DNA follows: TGTGCCAGCAGTTTCCCTAACAGGGTTCCCCTTAGGAGCAATCAGCCCCAGCATTTT.

The count of this clone is one. The CDR3 is CASREGQGAAGYTF. The CDR3, as DNA: TGTGCCAGCAGAGAAGGACAGGGGGCAGCTGGCTACACCTTC. V gene TRBV25-1 combines with J gene TRBJ1-2, with 11 bases fitting TRBD1. The junction had 7 bases not matched to a gene; V was cut back by 6 bases and J by 7 bases. Per the germline V gene, CDR1 is MGHDK and CDR2 is SYGVNS. CDR3 size: 14 residues.

This chain uses TRBV7-8 with TRBJ2-7, with 13 nucleotides matching TRBD2. Germline V CDR1 and CDR2: SGHVS, FQNEAQ. The length of the CDR3 is 16 residues. J lost 3 bases, V lost 0 bases, and 2 bases had no gene match. In DNA form, the CDR3 reads TGTGCCAGCAGCTTAGCACTAGCGGGAGGGTTCTACGAGCAGTACTTC. It translates to CASSLALAGGFYEQYF.

The chain has TRBV2 and TRBJ1-1; D is ambiguous. Trimming took off 3 bases at V and 4 bases at J, with 6 bases between the two ends. This CDR3 region has 12 residues. CDR1 is SNHLY, CDR2 FYNNEI, per germline. CDR3 residues: CASSDEGTEAFF. In DNA, the CDR3 is TGTGCCAGCAGTGACGAGGGCACTGAAGCTTTCTTT.

The chain links TRBV11-2 to TRBJ2-5; 8 nucleotides line up with TRBD2. CDR1 and CDR2 (germline): SGHAT, FQNNGV. Unmatched junction bases numbered 6, after V lost 1 base and J lost 5 bases. The CDR3 is 15 residues long. In DNA, the CDR3 is TGTGCCAGCAGCTTAGTGGGACTAGAGTCGGAGACCCAGTACTTC. Amino acids: CASSLVGLESETQYF.

The chain has TRBV29-1 and TRBJ2-2; D may be TRBD2 (7 bases). This CDR3 spans 14 amino acids. The germline V gene has CDR1 SQVTM and CDR2 ANQGSEA. The ends were cut back, 7 bases at V and 2 bases at J, with 14 bases in the middle. CDR3 nucleotides: TGCAGCGCAGGAAGCGGGACAAACACCGGGGAGCTGTTTTTT. It codes for CSAGSGTNTGELFF.

The V call is TRBV6-5, the J call TRBJ1-2, with 7 bases lining up with TRBD1. Germline CDR1 and CDR2: MNHEY and SVGAGI. V lost 6 bases to trimming and J lost 4 bases; unmatched junction nucleotides: 11. The CDR3 covers 15 residues. CDR3 DNA: TGTGCCAGCAGATTTACCTGGACAGGCGGCTATGGCTACACCTTC. Translating it yields CASRFTWTGGYGYTF.

This clone was picked up a small number of times. This rearrangement joins TRBV29-1 to TRBJ1-5; D is unclear. This CDR3 contains 14 residues. Trimming pared 6 bases from V and 0 bases from J, leaving 12 bases between. Per the germline V gene, CDR1 is SQVTM and CDR2 is ANQGSEA. The CDR3: CSVLEAGSNQPQHF. DNA of the CDR3: TGCAGCGTCCTTGAGGCGGGTAGCAATCAGCCCCAGCATTTT.

Ten or more counts support this clone. The V and J genes are TRBV18 and TRBJ2-7, with TRBD1 as a possible D gene (5 bases). There are 12 residues in the CDR3. Germline V lookup: CDR1 KGHSH, CDR2 LQKENI. The ends were cut back, 6 bases at V and 5 bases at J, with 11 bases in the middle. This chain's CDR3 is CASSQGLNEQYF. Here the CDR3 DNA reads TGTGCCAGCTCCCAGGGTCTGAACGAGCAGTACTTC.

The gene calls are TRBV10-3 and TRBJ2-1, with TRBD2 matching 7 bases. This CDR3 region has 15 residues. Unmatched junction bases numbered 7, after V lost 3 bases and J lost 5 bases. Germline assignment: CDR1 ENHRY and CDR2 SYGVKD. DNA for the CDR3: TGTGCCATCAGTGAAGGGCGGGAGTACAACAATGAGCAGTTCTTC. This sequence encodes CAISEGREYNNEQFF.

This chain connects TRBV19 to TRBJ2-6; 7 nucleotides line up with TRBD1. From germline, CDR1 is LNHDA and CDR2 SQIVND (reference sequence). V lost 3 bases and J lost 2; bases outside the gene matches: 4. The CDR3 runs to 16 residues. In DNA, the CDR3 is TGTGCCAGTAGTATGAAAGGGGGCGCTGGGGCCAACGTCCTGACTTTC. This sequence encodes CASSMKGGAGANVLTF.

The gene calls are TRBV18 and TRBJ1-2; D gene unclear. The germline gives CDR1 KGHSH, CDR2 LQKENI. Trimming shortened V by 6 bases and J by 6 bases, and 14 bases separated the two germline ends. There are 13 residues in the CDR3. CDR3 bases: TGTGCCAGCTCGCCGGGGAATGAGAATGGCTACACCTTC. This sequence encodes CASSPGNENGYTF.

The chain has TRBV6-4 and TRBJ1-2; TRBD1 aligns across 8 bases. The germline CDR1 and CDR2 sequences are MRHNA and SNTAGT. The CDR3 has 17 amino acids. The V and J ends lost 2 bases and 4 bases, in that order; junction bases with no gene match: 12. Here the CDR3 DNA reads TGTGCCAGCAGTGACCGGAGTCCCGGGACAGGCATCTATGGCTACACCTTC. Protein: CASSDRSPGTGIYGYTF.

J is TRBJ1-3 and V is TRBV18, with D possibly TRBD1 on 5 matching bases. V dropped 3 bases and J dropped 2 bases, with 11 bases sitting between them. Germline lookup yields CDR1 KGHSH and CDR2 LQKENI. This CDR3 contains 15 residues. The CDR3 reads CASSPSRTPGNTIYF. DNA for the CDR3: TGTGCCAGCTCACCTTCCCGGACACCTGGAAACACCATATATTTT.

This sequence joins TRBV25-1 and TRBJ1-6; 7 bases align to TRBD1. Germline V gives CDR1 MGHDK, CDR2 SYGVNS. V trimming: 4 bases; J trimming: 0 bases; junction bases outside the gene matches: 3. The CDR3 is 16 amino acids. This CDR3 is CASSGGDSSYNSPLHF. CDR3 bases: TGTGCCAGCAGTGGAGGGGACAGCTCCTATAATTCACCCCTCCACTTT.

This rearrangement joins TRBV18 to TRBJ1-4; D possibly corresponds to TRBD1 (6 bases). Trimming cost V 5 bases and J 2 bases, with 9 bases left between them. The germline V gene has CDR1 KGHSH and CDR2 LQKENI. This CDR3 is built from 14 residues. CDR3 amino acids: CASSAGATNEKLFF. The CDR3 coding sequence is TGTGCCAGCTCAGCAGGGGCGACTAATGAAAAACTGTTTTTT.

V is TRBV7-9 and J is TRBJ2-3; 7 bases fit TRBD2. The J segment lost 2 bases and the V segment lost 5 bases, leaving 7 bases of the junction unmatched. This CDR3 has 15 amino acids. The V gene's germline CDR1 is SEHNR and CDR2 FQNEAQ (reference sequence). The CDR3 spells CASSPNRDYTDTQYF. CDR3 DNA: TGTGCCAGCAGCCCGAACCGGGACTACACAGATACGCAGTATTTT.

This clone was found a few times. J is TRBJ1-1 and V is TRBV28, with 8 bases lining up with TRBD1. Unmatched junction bases numbered 11, after V lost 4 bases and J lost 1 base. The germline CDR1 and CDR2 sequences are MDHEN and SYDVKM. The CDR3 contains 17 residues. DNA for the CDR3: TGTGCCAGCAGTTCCCCCGGAAGGGACAGGTGGAACACTGAAGCTTTCTTT. Protein sequence: CASSSPGRDRWNTEAFF.

CDR3: CASSGPGQSLFF. The CDR3 DNA follows: TGTGCCAGCAGTGGACCGGGACAGAGTTTGTTTTTT. The chain combines TRBV12-3 or TRBV12-4 with TRBJ1-4; 7 bases match TRBD1. The ends lost 5 bases at V and 15 bases at J; junction bases unmatched: 9. The CDR3 contains 12 residues.

This rearrangement joins TRBV7-9 to TRBJ1-4; TRBD1 is a possible D gene (6 bases). Per the germline V gene, CDR1 is SEHNR and CDR2 is FQNEAQ (reference sequence). Trimming removed 2 bases at V and 6 bases at J, with 16 bases between. There are 16 residues in the CDR3. CDR3 DNA: TGTGCCAGCAGCTTACTCACAGGGATGATGTATGAAAAACTGTTTTTT. Its translation: CASSLLTGMMYEKLFF.